What follows describes a single T cell receptor beta chain. Its target antigen remains unknown. At one boundary the junction diverges from the germline segment, which might be a read error. Reading from cysteine to phenylalanine, the CDR3 counts 13 amino acids. Of all the DNA, just the CDR3 is kept, 39 bases in frame from base 1. The germline V gene yields SGHTA for CDR1 and FQGNSA for CDR2. Libraries were made using multiplex PCR. Sequencing used an Illumina HiSeq 4000. To build TCR beta libraries, CDR3 regions were amplified by Arm-PCR using iRepertoire HTBI primers. Gel purification was performed on PCR products prior to sequencing. The published analysis was carried out like this. A total of 62 TRBV and approximately 15 TRBJ segments were identified across samples and were used for gene usage analysis of CDR3 amino acid clonotypes. COPE and FqMerger were used to merge filtered high-quality paired reads into contigs. BLAST was used to align contigs to IMGT TRBV, TRBD and TRBJ reference genes, and CDR3 was defined according to IMGT. Any clonotype with a frequency above 0.1% was classified as a highly expanded clone. Repertoire diversity was measured by Shannon entropy, and V-J evenness by the Gini coefficient. Public clonotypes were defined as clonotypes shared by more than one individual. TCRdb ran its own pipeline on the public reads, namely fastp trimming at Q25 and MiXCR clone calling, and kept in-frame beta chains. Entries that share a CDR3 protein sequence are merged under the most common genes and DNA. The V and J calls shown here were made by TCRdb, not taken from the authors' results. Across this sample there are approximately 310,000 distinct CDR3 sequences, with 15% to 20% seen only once. Of the sample, roughly 40% is held by the ten largest clones.

The sample is drawn from a study of regulatory T cells in long-lasting Graves disease (dated by TCRdb to the early 2020s). Background for the entire study: Antithyroid drugs had been taken for less than 3 months by newly diagnosed Graves' disease patients. Peripheral blood TCR sequencing and RNA sequencing compared persistent Graves' disease patients with newly diagnosed Graves' disease patients. The study was conducted in China and was registered as a clinical trial. TCR sequencing covered about 13 persistent and roughly 20 newly diagnosed Graves' disease patients, some 35 samples in total.

The full study reports these points: The authors acknowledged the small sample size as a limitation that may reduce accuracy. Patients with persistent disease shared more public clonotypes (approximately 2,500) than newly diagnosed patients did (nearly 1,000). Preferential use of TRBV28, TRBJ1-2 and TRBJ2-5 was observed in persistent disease, whereas TRBV20-1 and TRBJ2-1 were favored in newly diagnosed disease. Compared with newly diagnosed patients, persistent Graves' disease patients had lower TCR Shannon entropy and fewer highly expanded clones, which suggests clonal expansion. Only the TCR beta chain was sequenced and analyzed. Peripheral blood alone was examined, since thyroid tissue, which constituted the primary lesion, could not be accessed.

Explained via the paper, the time point label denotes: newly diagnosed GD, antithyroid drugs for less than 3 months. For both TCR sequencing and RNA sequencing, RNA was extracted from PBMCs using TRIzol. The diagnosis of Graves' disease followed American Thyroid Association guidelines. The patients came from an endocrinology department in Xi'an, China. Each patient gave approximately 10 milliliters of peripheral blood, collected in an EDTA anticoagulant tube. Ficoll Paque Plus density gradient separation was used to isolate PBMCs, and no additional T cell sorting was done. An Agilent 2100 Bioanalyzer and agarose gel were used to check RNA quality, while a NanoDrop 2000 measured RNA concentration.

This TCR was sampled from a female donor with Graves disease. The chain is made from TRBV7-2 and TRBJ2-3; the D gene is perhaps TRBD2, from 5 matching bases. Sequences were derived from peripheral blood mononuclear cells (PBMCs), sampled at new diagnosis, from a patient treated with antithyroid drugs. The nucleotides read TGTGCCAGCAGTTTAGCTAGCACAGATAAGCAGTATTTT. This sequence encodes CASSLASTDKQYF.